The 14 T cell receptor beta chains given below trace back to one sample, sequenced in a study of graft-versus-host responses after intestinal transplantation. Profiling relied on immunoSEQ multiplex PCR, and the TCRdb table lists in-frame clones only, not all of them. The repertoire holds approximately 89,000 clones, with about 93% as singletons. The material was PBMCs, obtained about 460 days after intestinal transplant. These receptors all stem from a human patient who received an intestinal transplant, so some T cells may come from the graft donor.

Of note for this clone: Because it lacks the conserved phenylalanine or tryptophan at the end, this CDR3 is likely a read error. The limits of the CDR3 on the DNA are not certain, so only TCRdb's listed CDR3 is given. This sequence joins TRBV2 and TRBJ2-7. Inclusive of both ends, the CDR3 amounts to 12 amino acids. Germline V lookup: CDR1 SNHLY, CDR2 FYNNEI. The CDR3 here is CASSVGFYEQCL.

J is TRBJ1-1 and V is TRBV18; perhaps TRBD1 as D (6 bases). V was shortened by 3 bases and J by 0 bases, with 14 bases between the two germline ends. Looked up from germline, CDR1 is KGHSH and CDR2 is LQKENI. This CDR3 has 16 amino acids. CDR3 sequence reads: CASSPVGGPMNTEAFF. DNA for the CDR3: TGTGCCAGCTCACCCGTTGGGGGCCCCATGAACACTGAAGCTTTCTTT.

The chain combines TRBV6-1 with TRBJ2-3, with D hard to call. This CDR3 is 11 amino acids long. Trimming shortened V by 5 bases and J by 11 bases, and 11 bases separated the two germline ends. Germline CDR1 is MNHNS and CDR2 is SASEGT. The CDR3 DNA follows: TGTGCCAGCAGTCTAGAGAGGCGGCAGTATTTT. This encodes CASSLERRQYF.

This clone has a handful of counts. The chain joins TRBV7-9 to TRBJ1-5, with no clear D. The V end lost 5 bases, the J end lost 7 bases, and 9 bases lay between the germline ends. The CDR3 consists of 12 residues. Germline assignment: CDR1 SEHNR and CDR2 FQNEAQ (reference sequence). In DNA form, the CDR3 reads TGTGCCAGCAGCCTGGGGATCCAGCCCCAGCATTTT. It encodes CASSLGIQPQHF.

CDR3 in DNA: TGTGCCAGCAGTTACGAGGGGAGCTCCTACAATGAGCAGTTCTTC. Residues: CASSYEGSSYNEQFF. The chain employs TRBV6-6 and TRBJ2-1, with D possibly called TRBD1 or TRBD2 (5 bases each). Trimming pared 2 bases from V and 0 bases from J, leaving 8 bases between. The CDR3 totals 15 residues. In germline, CDR1 is MNHNY, CDR2 SVGAGI (reference sequence).

This chain uses TRBV6-5 with TRBJ2-2; D is unclear. Germline CDR1 reads MNHEY; CDR2 reads SVGAGI. V shed 0 bases and J shed 5 bases, with 13 bases lying between them. The CDR3 spans 16 residues. The CDR3: CASSYSDPRRTGELFF. CDR3 bases: TGTGCCAGCAGTTACTCGGACCCTCGTCGGACCGGGGAGCTGTTTTTT.

This chain uses TRBV7-9 with TRBJ2-5, with TRBD2 matching over 13 bases. The CDR3 sequence is 16 residues long. V was clipped by 5 bases and J by 5 bases; unmatched bases: 8. From germline, CDR1 is SEHNR and CDR2 FQNEAQ (reference sequence). This CDR3 reads CASSPRTSGGGETQYF. Here the CDR3 DNA reads TGTGCCAGCAGCCCCAGGACTAGCGGGGGTGGGGAGACCCAGTACTTC.

CDR3 DNA: TGTGCCATCAGCGTTGACTTTGCCCTGGGTCAGCCCCAGCATTTT. This sequence encodes CAISVDFALGQPQHF. The J gene is TRBJ1-5, the V gene TRBV10-3, with D unresolved. This CDR3 region has 15 residues. The V end was cut by 6 bases, the J end by 6 bases, with 18 bases between. The germline CDR1 and CDR2 sequences are ENHRY and SYGVKD.

V is TRBV12-1 and J is TRBJ2-7; the table's D call, TRBD2, was not checked against the DNA. TRBV12-1 is a pseudogene locus. The CDR3 length is 13 residues. For the CDR3, the DNA is TGTGCCAGCAGCCGTGGTTCGGAGGGTAGCCAGTACTTC. This encodes CASSRGSEGSQYF.

This clone was seen only once. This rearrangement joins TRBV7-3 to TRBJ1-6, with D perhaps matching TRBD1 (5 bases). Germline lookup yields CDR1 SGHTA and CDR2 FQGTGA. V shed 5 bases and J shed 7 bases, with 12 bases lying between them. This CDR3 is built from 14 residues. CDR3 loop: CASSQGQANSPLHF. CDR3 in DNA: TGTGCCAGCAGCCAAGGACAAGCCAATTCACCCCTCCACTTT. The full variable domain, completed using reference TRBV7-3 and TRBJ1-6, is GAGVSQTPSNKVTEKGKYVELRCDPISGHTALYWYRQSLGQGPEFLIYFQGTGAADDSGLPNDRFFAVRPEGSVSTLKIQRTERGDSAVYLCASSQGQANSPLHFGNGTRLTVT.

J is TRBJ1-2 and V is TRBV29-1, with unresolved D. The germline V gene encodes CDR1 SQVTM and CDR2 ANQGSEA. Trimming left V 2 bases short and J 4 bases short, with 5 bases between. This CDR3 contains 11 residues. As DNA, the CDR3 is TGCAGCGTTGAACGCTCCTATGGCTACACCTTC. This gives the protein CSVERSYGYTF. The variable domain in full, completed from reference TRBV29-1 and TRBJ1-2, reads SAVISQKPSRDICQRGTSLTIQCQVDSQVTMMFWYRQQPGQSLTLIATANQGSEATYESGFVIDKFPISRPNLTFSTLTVSNMSPEDSSIYLCSVERSYGYTFGSGTRLTVV.

The gene calls are TRBV9 and TRBJ2-1; 10 positions agree with TRBD1. The length of the CDR3 is 14 residues. V gave up 2 bases and J gave up 8 bases; unmatched junction bases: 4. Germline V CDR1 and CDR2: SGDLS, YYNGEE. This chain's CDR3 is CASSVAGTGDEQFF. The CDR3 region has the DNA TGTGCCAGCAGCGTGGCCGGGACAGGGGATGAGCAGTTCTTC.

V and J are TRBV5-1 and TRBJ2-2; possible D gene TRBD1, 5 bases. The germline V gene has CDR1 SGHRS and CDR2 YFSETQ. The CDR3 extends over 13 amino acids. V was shortened by 4 bases and J by 7 bases, with 11 bases between the two germline ends. This chain's CDR3 is CASSGPGFGELFF. The CDR3 nucleotides read TGCGCCAGCAGCGGACCAGGGTTCGGGGAGCTGTTTTTT.

This clone was detected only once. This chain uses TRBV5-1 with TRBJ2-5; D is perhaps TRBD1 or TRBD2 (5 bases each). Germline CDR1 is SGHRS and CDR2 is YFSETQ. The V and J ends lost 4 bases and 3 bases respectively, with 13 bases between them. This CDR3 region has 14 residues. CDR3 loop: CASSTGAPKETQYF. DNA of the CDR3: TGCGCCAGCAGCACCGGGGCCCCGAAAGAGACCCAGTACTTC.